This record covers a single T cell receptor beta chain. Antigen: not known. Blood sampling was done at baseline, cycle 4 day 1, and cycle 7 day 1. CDR3 length equals 14 residues. Germline V gene lookup returns CDR1 MNHEY and CDR2 SVGAGI. Trimming removed 2 bases at V and 8 bases at J, with 12 bases between. Libraries were prepared by immunoSEQ multiplex PCR; TCRdb keeps only in-frame clonotypes and omits some of them. The sample gives roughly 48,000 clones, 86% of which show up once; roughly 6.7% is in the top ten. The record originates from a study of OX40 agonist ivuxolimab in advanced cancers. Study-level information: It was ivuxolimab, an agonistic anti-OX40 (CD134) antibody, that patients were treated with. Administration of intravenous ivuxolimab to patients occurred every 2 weeks at 0.01 to 10 mg/kg.

Study-wide results and caveats: Antigen specificity remained undetermined for the expanded peripheral T cells.

This clonotype was sampled from an adult with an advanced solid tumor such as melanoma, head and neck, liver or kidney cancer. This rearrangement joins TRBV6-5 to TRBJ1-4; D perhaps matches TRBD1 (6 bases). The source material was CD4+ or CD8+ T cells sorted from blood, sampled in a trial of the OX40 agonist ivuxolimab. The CDR3 sequence: CASSYGGAGEKLFF. The CDR3 DNA follows: TGTGCCAGCAGTTACGGGGGCGCAGGGGAAAAACTGTTTTTT.